This TCR beta chain originates from a study of blood T cells in healthy people across ages. CDR3 length: 13 amino acids. V was cut by 5 bases and J by 16 bases, with 18 bases left in between. From germline, CDR1 is MNHEY and CDR2 SVGAGI. With a J-beta primer mix and a sample-barcoded 5' primer, a second PCR ran 7 to 11 cycles. A 12-random-nucleotide template-switch adaptor tagged each cDNA molecule. Each CDR3 protein gets one entry after TCRdb re-called the 5' RACE reads with MiXCR. The table has more than 800,000 distinct CDR3 sequences, over 35% seen once. Study-wide points: Investigators treated diversity estimates from one million T cells as underestimates.

Remarks on this clonotype: What it binds is not known.

The chain uses TRBV6-5 and TRBJ2-6, with D perhaps being TRBD1 or TRBD2 (7 bases each). Sequencing was carried out using blood. This sequence originates from a woman between 55 and 75 years old in good health. This CDR3 reads CASSNGAGGVLTF. As DNA, the CDR3 is TGTGCCAGCAGTAACGGGGCAGGGGGGGTACTGACTTTC.